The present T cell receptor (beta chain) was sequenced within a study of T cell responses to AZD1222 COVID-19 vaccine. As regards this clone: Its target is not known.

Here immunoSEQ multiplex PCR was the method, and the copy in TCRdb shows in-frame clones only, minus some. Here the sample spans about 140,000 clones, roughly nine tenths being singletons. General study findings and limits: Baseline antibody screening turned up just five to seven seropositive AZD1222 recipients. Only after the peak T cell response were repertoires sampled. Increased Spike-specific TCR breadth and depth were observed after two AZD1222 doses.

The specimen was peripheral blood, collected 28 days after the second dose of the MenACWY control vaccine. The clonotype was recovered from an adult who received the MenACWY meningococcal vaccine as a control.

CDR3 residues: CASSLRTANSPLHF. DNA for the CDR3: TGTGCCAGTAGTCTCCGGACAGCGAATTCACCCCTCCACTTT. The chain joins TRBV19 to TRBJ1-6, with a weak D call TRBD1 (6 bases). The CDR3 is 14 residues long. Trimming shortened V by 5 bases and J by 7 bases, and 12 bases separated the two germline ends. Germline-derived CDR1 and CDR2 are LNHDA and SQIVND (reference sequence). The variable domain in full, completed from reference TRBV19 and TRBJ1-6, reads DGGITQSPKYLFRKEGQNVTLSCEQNLNHDAMYWYRQDPGQGLRLIYYSQIVNDFQKGDIAEGYSVSREKKESFPLTVTSAQKNPTAFYLCASSLRTANSPLHFGNGTRLTVT.